Reported below is one TCR beta chain. What it binds is unknown. The data were taken from a study of cytomegalovirus exposure and HLA in healthy donors. Study background: Drawn from HLA-typed donors, tens of millions of unique TCRs were held in an early data release. Study-wide points: What a later analysis reportedly showed was that an Asian-associated ancestry cluster had fewer N-insertions than the approximately 700-donor mean. Most likely, a cluster of highly shared sequence variants arose as a sequencing artifact.

With 60 Vbeta and 13 Jbeta primers, the PCR was carried out. Generated by immunoSEQ multiplex PCR, the TCRdb table keeps only in-frame clones and is missing some. The sample gives 150,000 to 200,000 clones, 71% of which show up once; approximately 1.5% is in the top ten. V shed 4 bases, J shed 3 bases, and the junction held 7 bases outside the gene matches. Germline CDR1 reads SGHDN; CDR2 reads FVKESK. This CDR3 region has 16 residues. This sequence originates from a girl aged 5-17 years in good health and CMV-seronegative. Sequencing was done on a sample of PBMCs. The chain links TRBV14 to TRBJ2-4, with 9 bases that match TRBD2. CDR3 loop: CASSRVSGGLKNIQYF. The CDR3, as DNA: TGTGCCAGCAGCCGCGTCAGCGGGGGGCTCAAAAACATTCAGTACTTC. Drawing the rest from reference TRBV14 and TRBJ2-4, the complete variable domain is EAGVTQFPSHSVIEKGQTVTLRCDPISGHDNLYWYRRVMGKEIKFLLHFVKESKQDESGMPNNRFLAERTGGTYSTLKVQPAELEDSGVYFCASSRVSGGLKNIQYFGAGTRLSVL.